This note documents a single T cell receptor beta chain sequence. TCRdb used MiXCR to reprocess the RT-PCR reads, holding one entry per CDR3 protein. Seen here are about 680,000 distinct CDR3 sequences, 12% to 15% observed once, and the top ten hold roughly 3.9%. Germline lookup yields CDR1 SGHRS and CDR2 YFSETQ. Losses at the gene ends were 7 bases for V and 2 bases for J; bases not matched to a gene: 11. This CDR3 is 15 amino acids long. The chain carries TRBV5-1 and TRBJ2-5; 7 bases map to TRBD1. The receptor comes from a female donor in good health, serving as a healthy control. Sequenced material: memory CD4+ T cells from blood. The CDR3: CASGIIGTAQETQYF. CDR3 nucleotide sequence: TGCGCCAGCGGCATAATCGGGACAGCTCAAGAGACCCAGTACTTC.